The clone carrying this T cell receptor (beta chain) was counted once. The data stem from a study of blood T cell repertoires in COVID-19. On the study more broadly: The study drew acute and convalescent COVID-19 samples from the United States, Italy and Spain. Sample material is recorded as cDNA or gDNA derived from T cells, B-cell-depleted T cells, or PBMCs.

Study processing details: The assay estimated nucleated cells by amplifying reference gene primers. Sequencing was performed with immunoSEQ multiplex PCR; in TCRdb, only in-frame clones are kept and a portion is missing. V and J calls and clone size are as listed in that table; D and trimming were resolved from the DNA. The table lists some 71,000 clones, about nine tenths of them singletons. CDR3 size: 17 residues. With V trimmed by 1 base and J by 5 bases, 13 bases remained unmatched. Germline values: CDR1 SGHRS, CDR2 YFSETQ. The source of this sequence is a woman aged 18-30 years with acute or convalescent COVID-19. The sample taken for sequencing was peripheral blood. The chain carries TRBV5-1 and TRBJ2-5; 8 nucleotides align to TRBD1. The CDR3 reads CASSLQPPGQGGETQYF. CDR3 bases: TGCGCCAGCAGCTTGCAGCCACCCGGACAGGGTGGGGAGACCCAGTACTTC.